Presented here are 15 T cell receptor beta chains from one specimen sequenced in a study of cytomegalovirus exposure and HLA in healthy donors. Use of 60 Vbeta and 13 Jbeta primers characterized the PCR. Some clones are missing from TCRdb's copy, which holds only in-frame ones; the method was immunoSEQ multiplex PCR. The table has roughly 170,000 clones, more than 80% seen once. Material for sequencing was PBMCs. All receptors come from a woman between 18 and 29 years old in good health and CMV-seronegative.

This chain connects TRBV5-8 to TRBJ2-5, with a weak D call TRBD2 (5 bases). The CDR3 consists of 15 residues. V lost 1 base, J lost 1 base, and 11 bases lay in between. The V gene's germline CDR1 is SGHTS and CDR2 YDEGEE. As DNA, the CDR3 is TGTGCCAGCAGCTTGTCTGCTAGCAGCCAAGAGACCCAGTACTTC. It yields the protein CASSLSASSQETQYF.

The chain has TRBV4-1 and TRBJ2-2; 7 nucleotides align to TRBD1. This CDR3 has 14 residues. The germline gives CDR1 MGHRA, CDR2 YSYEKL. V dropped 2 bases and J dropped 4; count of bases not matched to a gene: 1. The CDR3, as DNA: TGCGCCAGCAGCCAAACAGGGGTCACCGGGGAGCTGTTTTTT. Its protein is CASSQTGVTGELFF.

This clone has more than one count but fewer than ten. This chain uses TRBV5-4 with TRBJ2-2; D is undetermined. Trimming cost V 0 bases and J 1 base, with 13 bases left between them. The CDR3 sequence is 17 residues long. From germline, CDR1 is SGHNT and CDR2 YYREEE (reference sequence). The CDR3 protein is CASSLVTTAWNTGELFF. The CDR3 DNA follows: TGTGCCAGCAGCTTGGTTACGACTGCGTGGAACACCGGGGAGCTGTTTTTT.

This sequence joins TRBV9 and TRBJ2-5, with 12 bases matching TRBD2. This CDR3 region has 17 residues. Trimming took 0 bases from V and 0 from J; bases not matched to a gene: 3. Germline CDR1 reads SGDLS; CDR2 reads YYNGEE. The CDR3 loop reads CASSVGLAGVNQETQYF. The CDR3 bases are TGTGCCAGCAGCGTAGGACTAGCGGGAGTTAACCAAGAGACCCAGTACTTC.

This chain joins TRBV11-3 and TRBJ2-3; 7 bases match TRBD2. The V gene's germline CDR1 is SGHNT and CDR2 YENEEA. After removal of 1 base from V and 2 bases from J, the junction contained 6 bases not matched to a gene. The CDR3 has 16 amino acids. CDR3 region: CASSLAGGRPTDTQYF. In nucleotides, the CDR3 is TGTGCCAGCAGCTTAGCGGGCGGGAGACCCACAGATACGCAGTATTTT.

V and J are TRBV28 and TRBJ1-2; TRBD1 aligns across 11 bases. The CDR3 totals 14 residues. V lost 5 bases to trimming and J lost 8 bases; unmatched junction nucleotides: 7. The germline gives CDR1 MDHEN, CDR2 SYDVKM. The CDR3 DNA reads TGTGCCAGCAGTCCTCCGGGACAGGGGGGGGGCTACACCTTC. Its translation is CASSPPGQGGGYTF.

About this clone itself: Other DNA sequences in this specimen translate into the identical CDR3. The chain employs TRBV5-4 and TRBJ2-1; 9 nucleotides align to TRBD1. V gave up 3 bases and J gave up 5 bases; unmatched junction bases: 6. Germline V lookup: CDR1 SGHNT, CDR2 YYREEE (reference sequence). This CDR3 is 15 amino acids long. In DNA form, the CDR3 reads TGTGCCAGCAGCTCCCGGGACAGGGCTAACAATGAGCAGTTCTTC. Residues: CASSSRDRANNEQFF.

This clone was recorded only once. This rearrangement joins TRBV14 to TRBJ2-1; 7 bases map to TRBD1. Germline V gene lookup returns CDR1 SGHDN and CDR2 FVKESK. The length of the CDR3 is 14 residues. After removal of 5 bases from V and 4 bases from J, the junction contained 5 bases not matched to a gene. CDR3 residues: CASSRVQGYNEQFF. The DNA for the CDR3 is TGTGCCAGCAGCAGGGTACAGGGGTACAATGAGCAGTTCTTC.

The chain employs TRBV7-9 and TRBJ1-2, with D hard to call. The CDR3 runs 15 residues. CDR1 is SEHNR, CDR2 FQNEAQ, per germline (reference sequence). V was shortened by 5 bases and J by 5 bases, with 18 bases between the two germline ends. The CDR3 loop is CASSPWRAPRYGYTF. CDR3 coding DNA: TGTGCCAGCAGCCCTTGGAGGGCCCCACGTTATGGCTACACCTTC.

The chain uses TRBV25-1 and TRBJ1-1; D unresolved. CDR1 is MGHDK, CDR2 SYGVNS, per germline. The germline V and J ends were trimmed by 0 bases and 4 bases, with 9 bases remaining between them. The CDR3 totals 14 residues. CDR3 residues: CASSEYGPPTEAFF. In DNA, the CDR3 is TGTGCCAGCAGTGAATATGGGCCACCCACTGAAGCTTTCTTT.

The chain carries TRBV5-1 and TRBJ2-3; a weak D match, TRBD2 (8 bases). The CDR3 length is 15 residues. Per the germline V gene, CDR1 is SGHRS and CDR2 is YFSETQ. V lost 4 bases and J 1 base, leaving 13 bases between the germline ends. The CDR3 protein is CASSLSGTGTDTQYF. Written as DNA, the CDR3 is TGCGCCAGCAGCCTTAGCGGGACAGGCACAGATACGCAGTATTTT.

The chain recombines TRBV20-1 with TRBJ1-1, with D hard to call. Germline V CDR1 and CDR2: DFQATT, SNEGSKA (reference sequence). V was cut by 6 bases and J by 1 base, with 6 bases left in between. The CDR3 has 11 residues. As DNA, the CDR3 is TGCAGTGCAGCAGGGAACACTGAAGCTTTCTTT. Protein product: CSAAGNTEAFF.

Written as DNA, the CDR3 is TGTGCCAGCAGGAGTTTTGGAGTGGGACAAGGGACGCAGTATTTT. It encodes CASRSFGVGQGTQYF. The chain recombines TRBV27 with TRBJ2-3, with D maybe TRBD1 (6 bases). CDR3 length: 15 amino acids. Trimming stripped 6 bases from V and 9 bases from J, with 22 bases between. Germline V gives CDR1 MNHEY, CDR2 SMNVEV (reference sequence).

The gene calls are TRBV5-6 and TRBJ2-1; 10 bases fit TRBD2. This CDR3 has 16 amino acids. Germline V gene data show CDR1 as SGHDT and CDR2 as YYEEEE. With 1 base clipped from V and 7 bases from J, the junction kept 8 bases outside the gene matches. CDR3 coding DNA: TGTGCCAGCAGCTTGAGCTCTAGCGGGAGAGGGAATGAGCAGTTCTTC. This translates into CASSLSSSGRGNEQFF.

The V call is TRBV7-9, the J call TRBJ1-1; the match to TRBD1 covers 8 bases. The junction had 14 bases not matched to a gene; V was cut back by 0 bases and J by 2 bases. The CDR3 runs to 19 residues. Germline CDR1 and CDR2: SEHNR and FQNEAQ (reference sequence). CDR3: CASSLARTGRSLSNTEAFF. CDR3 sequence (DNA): TGTGCCAGCAGCTTAGCTCGGACAGGGCGAAGCTTAAGTAACACTGAAGCTTTCTTT.